The sequence of this T cell receptor beta chain was determined in a study of Tregs in tolerant kidney transplant recipients. Study outcomes and limitations: The most relevant donor-specific Treg TCRbeta repertoire apparently came from expansion with activated donor B cells. Changing PCR primers prevented nucleotide comparison between some patients' samples.

Turning to this clone: Its specificity is not known. The missing CDR3 end, 3 residues past where the read stops, is filled in from the germline J gene.

Generated by immunoSEQ multiplex PCR, the TCRdb table keeps only in-frame clones and is missing some. Recorded for this sample: about 48,000 clones. The CDR3 has 15 residues. The V and J ends lost 5 bases and 7 bases, in that order; junction bases with no gene match: 7. Germline CDR1 is LNHDA and CDR2 is SQIVND (reference sequence). This chain links TRBV19 with TRBJ1-4, with TRBD1 matching over 10 bases. This material consisted of CD4+ T cells from blood, taken before the transplant. The receptor's source is a human donor who received a combined kidney and bone marrow transplant. The sequenced CDR3 bases are TGTGCCAGTAGTTCGCCCCGGGACAGGGGTGAAAAA. The encoded protein is CASSSPRDRGEK. The CDR3 reads in full as CASSSPRDRGEKLFF.